The 14 T cell receptor beta chains below come from one sample, sequenced in a study of blood T cell dynamics during melanoma immunotherapy. Sample time point: week 3, after first cycle of checkpoint inhibitor. Here immunoSEQ multiplex PCR was the method, and the copy in TCRdb shows in-frame clones only, minus some. The table includes under 15,000 clones, more than 80% detected once. The sample was blood, taken from a patient treated with checkpoint blockade. The receptors originated from a human donor with melanoma.

The sample holds one count of this clone. The chain carries TRBV6-5 and TRBJ2-7; possibly TRBD2 for D (7 bases). This CDR3 has 14 residues. V lost 2 bases, J lost 6 bases, and 14 bases lay in between. Germline assignment: CDR1 MNHEY and CDR2 SVGAGI. CDR3 DNA sequence: TGTGCCAGCAGTTACCCCTCCCGGGGGGCCGAGCAGTACTTC. Translated, it gives CASSYPSRGAEQYF.

The J gene is TRBJ1-1, the V gene TRBV5-1, with 8 bases that match TRBD1. Germline CDR1 SGHRS, CDR2 YFSETQ. The trim removed 0 bases at V and 0 bases at J, leaving 16 bases unmatched. The CDR3 totals 20 residues. This CDR3 is CASSLADFRRTGRMNTEAFF. The CDR3 DNA follows: TGCGCCAGCAGCTTGGCCGACTTTAGACGGACAGGGAGGATGAACACTGAAGCTTTCTTT.

The CDR3 DNA reads as TGTGCCAGCAGGGTGGGGTTCACCGGGGAGCTGTTTTTT. Its translation is CASRVGFTGELFF. The J gene is TRBJ2-2, the V gene TRBV13; D gene ambiguous. Germline V gene lookup returns CDR1 PRHDT and CDR2 FYEKMQ (reference sequence). This CDR3 has 13 amino acids. V dropped 6 bases and J dropped 4 bases, with 9 bases sitting between them. Using reference TRBV13 and TRBJ2-2 for the parts outside the CDR3, the full variable domain is AAGVIQSPRHLIKEKRETATLKCYPIPRHDTVYWYQQGPGQDPQFLISFYEKMQSDKGSIPDRFSAQQFSDYHSELNMSSLELGDSALYFCASRVGFTGELFFGEGSRLTVL.

The V gene is TRBV6-1, the J gene TRBJ2-1; D gene uncertain. Trimming cost V 1 base and J 6 bases, with 13 bases left between them. The CDR3 is 15 residues long. Germline CDR1 reads MNHNS; CDR2 reads SASEGT. The CDR3 DNA reads TGTGCCAGCAGTGAAGACGGTAATGGCTCCAATGAGCAGTTCTTC. Encoded protein: CASSEDGNGSNEQFF.

The rearrangement joins TRBV5-1 to TRBJ1-2, with D maybe TRBD1 (5 bases). Trimming took off 0 bases at V and 8 bases at J, with 14 bases between the two ends. This CDR3 has 14 amino acids. Germline CDR1 is SGHRS and CDR2 is YFSETQ. CDR3: CASSLVFRQNGYTF. The CDR3 DNA follows: TGCGCCAGCAGCTTGGTCTTTAGACAGAACGGCTACACCTTC.

The rearrangement uses TRBV7-9 and TRBJ2-3; TRBD2 agrees at 8 bases. Germline V CDR1 and CDR2: SEHNR, FQNEAQ (reference sequence). Trimming at V came to 8 bases and at J to 6 bases, leaving 4 bases not matched to a gene. The CDR3 contains 12 residues. The CDR3 sequence: CASSSGSDTQYF. The CDR3 DNA reads as TGTGCCAGCTCCAGCGGGAGTGATACGCAGTATTTT.

This clone was observed once. This chain joins TRBV4-2 and TRBJ2-7, with 8 bases aligning to TRBD2. Germline CDR1 and CDR2: LGHNA and YNFKEQ. The CDR3 runs 15 residues. The junction had 9 bases not matched to a gene; V was cut back by 2 bases and J by 6 bases. CDR3 amino acids: CASSQSGTSLGEQYF. DNA of the CDR3: TGTGCCAGCAGCCAATCGGGGACTAGTTTGGGCGAGCAGTACTTC.

This clone was observed a single time. Germline and junction disagree at one end, which may indicate a read error. This chain connects TRBV5-1 to TRBJ1-1; 7 bases align to TRBD1. Germline CDR1 reads SGHRS; CDR2 reads YFSETQ. The CDR3 contains 14 residues. The CDR3 sequence is CASRLGQKNTEAFF. The CDR3, as DNA: TGCGCCAGCAGATTGGGACAGAAGAACACTGAAGCTTTCTTT.

The chain's CDR3 is CASSLGSGWDRVTDTQYF. The CDR3, as DNA: TGTGCCAGCAGCTTGGGTTCCGGATGGGACAGGGTAACAGATACGCAGTATTTT. The rearrangement joins TRBV5-6 to TRBJ2-3; 9 nucleotides align to TRBD1. Germline V gives CDR1 SGHDT, CDR2 YYEEEE. V lost 0 bases to trimming and J lost 3 bases; unmatched junction nucleotides: 11. The CDR3 is 18 amino acids.

Judged by abundance, this clone is medium-sized (0.01 to 0.1%). J is TRBJ1-4 and V is TRBV28; D gene unclear. CDR3 size: 16 residues. The V gene's germline CDR1 is MDHEN and CDR2 SYDVKM. V was shortened by 6 bases and J by 0 bases, with 14 bases between the two germline ends. The CDR3: CASSLKGLATNEKLFF. CDR3 bases: TGTGCCAGCAGCCTCAAAGGGTTAGCAACTAATGAAAAACTGTTTTTT.

The genes are TRBV9 and TRBJ2-3; 9 bases line up with TRBD2. Trimming at V came to 2 bases and at J to 4 bases, leaving 11 bases not matched to a gene. The CDR3 has 17 residues. Germline V gives CDR1 SGDLS, CDR2 YYNGEE. The DNA for the CDR3 is TGTGCCAGCAGCGTTGCCGGGACTAGCTGGCCCCCAGATACGCAGTATTTT. Translation gives CASSVAGTSWPPDTQYF. The variable domain in full, completed from reference TRBV9 and TRBJ2-3, reads DSGVTQTPKHLITATGQRVTLRCSPRSGDLSVYWYQQSLDQGLQFLIQYYNGEERAKGNILERFSAQQFPDLHSELNLSSLELGDSALYFCASSVAGTSWPPDTQYFGPGTRLTVL.

The rearrangement links TRBV19 to TRBJ2-5, with 8 nucleotides matching TRBD2. V dropped 8 bases and J dropped 2; count of bases not matched to a gene: 10. The CDR3 covers 15 residues. Germline V gene data show CDR1 as LNHDA and CDR2 as SQIVND (reference sequence). CDR3 sequence reads: CASGSIGLAQETQYF. CDR3 bases: TGTGCCAGTGGGTCCATAGGACTAGCACAAGAGACCCAGTACTTC.

The chain joins TRBV29-1 to TRBJ2-3, with D maybe TRBD1 (6 bases). The CDR3 runs to 12 residues. Trimming shortened V by 7 bases and J by 1 base, and 9 bases separated the two germline ends. Germline lookup yields CDR1 SQVTM and CDR2 ANQGSEA. Written as DNA, the CDR3 is TGCAGCGGAAGACAGGGCACAGATACGCAGTATTTT. It translates to CSGRQGTDTQYF.

This clone was counted between two and nine times. The chain recombines TRBV5-1 with TRBJ1-5, with a weak D call TRBD1 (6 bases). Trimming shortened V by 1 base and J by 3 bases, and 11 bases separated the two germline ends. CDR1 is SGHRS and CDR2 is YFSETQ in the germline V gene. CDR3 size: 15 residues. The CDR3 sequence is CASSLTGQNNQPQHF. In DNA, the CDR3 is TGCGCCAGCAGCTTGACCGGACAGAACAATCAGCCCCAGCATTTT.